The next 3 T cell receptor beta chains were all read from a single sample in a study of T cell repertoires in cytomegalovirus infection. TCRdb ran MiXCR on the reads and lists one entry per CDR3 protein. The table has a few hundred thousand distinct CDR3 sequences, 40% seen once; the top ten hold around 50%. Which antigens these TCRs recognize remains unknown. The source material was cultured PBMCs, sampled from culture after CMV antigen stimulation. These receptors were taken from a human donor in good health (CMV status not recorded). Some clones in this sample may be carry-over from other donors' samples.

In this sample, this clonotype turned up a few times. V usage is TRBV5-4 and J usage is TRBJ1-2; 7 positions match TRBD1. The CDR3 covers 16 residues. The junction had 13 bases not matched to a gene; V was cut back by 3 bases and J by 5 bases. The germline V gene encodes CDR1 SGHNT and CDR2 YYREEE (reference sequence). CDR3 amino acids: CASSSRTQGRFYGYTF. CDR3 coding DNA: TGTGCCAGCAGCTCCAGGACACAGGGGCGATTTTATGGCTACACCTTC.

This chain links TRBV11-2 with TRBJ2-5; D remains ambiguous. There are 15 residues in the CDR3. CDR1 is SGHAT, CDR2 FQNNGV, per germline. Between the trimmed V and J ends, which lost 8 bases and 2 bases, there was a span of 18 bases. CDR3 bases: TGTGCCAGCGGATCGAACATGATGTCGCAAGAGACCCAGTACTTC. Encoded protein: CASGSNMMSQETQYF.

The rearrangement links TRBV20-1 to TRBJ2-3; 10 bases are shared with TRBD2. Germline trimming cut 0 bases from V and 5 bases from J; bases unmatched to any gene: 2. Germline V lookup: CDR1 DFQATT, CDR2 SNEGSKA (reference sequence). The CDR3 has 14 amino acids. As DNA, the CDR3 is TGCAGTGCTAGAGATCCTAGCGGGAGAGATACGCAGTATTTT. Protein: CSARDPSGRDTQYF.